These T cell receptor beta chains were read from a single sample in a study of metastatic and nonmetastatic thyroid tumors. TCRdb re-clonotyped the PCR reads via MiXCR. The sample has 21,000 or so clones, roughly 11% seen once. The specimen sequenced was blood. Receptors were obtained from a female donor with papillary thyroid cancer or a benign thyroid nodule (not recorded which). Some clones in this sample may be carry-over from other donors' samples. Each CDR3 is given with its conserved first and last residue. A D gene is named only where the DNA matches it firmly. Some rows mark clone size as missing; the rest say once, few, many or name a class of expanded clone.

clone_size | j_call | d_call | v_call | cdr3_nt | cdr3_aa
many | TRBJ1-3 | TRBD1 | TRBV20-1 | TGCAGTGCTAGCCCAGGGACAGTTAGTGGAAACACCATATATTTT | CSASPGTVSGNTIYF
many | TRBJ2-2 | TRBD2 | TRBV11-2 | TGTGCCAGCAGCCTCAGGACTAGCGGGTTGACCGGGGAGCTGTTTTTT | CASSLRTSGLTGELFF
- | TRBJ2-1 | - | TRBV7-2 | TGTGCCATCAGCTTTGGACTCTACAATGAGCAGTTCTTC | CAISFGLYNEQFF
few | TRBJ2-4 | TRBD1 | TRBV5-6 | TGTGCCAGCAGCTTGTCTGGACAGGGGAACATTCAGTACTTC | CASSLSGQGNIQYF
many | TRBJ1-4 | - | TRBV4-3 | TGCGCCAGCAGCCAAGAGGGTAGGGGTGAAAAACTGTTTTTT | CASSQEGRGEKLFF
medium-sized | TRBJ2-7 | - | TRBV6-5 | TGTGCCAGCAGTTACGACCGCTACGAGCAGTACTTC | CASSYDRYEQYF
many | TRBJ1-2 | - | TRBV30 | TGTGCCTGGAGTGTTACAGGGGGCTACACCTTC | CAWSVTGGYTF
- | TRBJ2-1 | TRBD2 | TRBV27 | TGTGCCAGCAGTTCCGGACTAGCGGGAGGACGTGAGCAGTTCTTC | CASSSGLAGGREQFF
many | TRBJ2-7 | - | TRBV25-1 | TGTGCCAGCAGTGGAACGGGCGGAAGCTACGAGCAGTACTTC | CASSGTGGSYEQYF
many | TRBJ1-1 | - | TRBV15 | TGTGCCACCAGCGGACGTGTCTGGGACACTGAAGCTTTCTTT | CATSGRVWDTEAFF
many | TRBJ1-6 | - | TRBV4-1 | TGCGCCAGCAGCCAAGTAAGGGGTGGTTCACCCCTCCACTTT | CASSQVRGGSPLHF
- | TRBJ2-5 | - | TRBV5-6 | TGTGCCAGCAGCTCTCTAGTGGGGACGGAAGAGACCCAGTACTTC | CASSSLVGTEETQYF
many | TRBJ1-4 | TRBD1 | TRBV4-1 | TGCGCCAGCAGCCAACGACAGGGGGCGTCGGATGAAAAACTGTTTTTT | CASSQRQGASDEKLFF
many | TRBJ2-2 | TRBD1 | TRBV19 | TGTGCCAGTAGTACCCAACCCCAGGGGGCGGGCACCGGGGAGCTGTTTTTT | CASSTQPQGAGTGELFF
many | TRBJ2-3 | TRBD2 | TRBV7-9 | TGTGCCAGCAGCGCCAGCGATAGCGGGAGGGCAGATACGCAGTATTTT | CASSASDSGRADTQYF
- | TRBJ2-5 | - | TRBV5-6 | TGTGCAAGCAGCCCAGAATTCGGCAGGGGGGACCAAGAGACCCAGTACTTC | CASSPEFGRGDQETQYF
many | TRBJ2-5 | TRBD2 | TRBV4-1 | TGCGCCAGCAGCCAAGAAGGGCTAGCGGGAGAGACCCAGTACTTC | CASSQEGLAGETQYF
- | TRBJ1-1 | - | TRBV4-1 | TGCGCCAGCAGCCAAGATATTCTCTCTCGACAGGCCCGTGGCGAAGCTTTCTTT | CASSQDILSRQARGEAFF
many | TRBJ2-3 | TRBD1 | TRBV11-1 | TGTGCCAGCAGCGACCGGGACAGGGCCACAGATACGCAGTATTTT | CASSDRDRATDTQYF
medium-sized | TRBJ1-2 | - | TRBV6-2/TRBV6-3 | TGTGCCAGCAGTTACCTCTACGACAGATCTAACTATGGCTACACCTTC | CASSYLYDRSNYGYTF
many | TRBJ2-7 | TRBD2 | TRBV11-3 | TGTGCCAGCAGCTTAGTGGCCAGCGGGAGGCGCCGTGGCGAGCAGTACTTC | CASSLVASGRRRGEQYF
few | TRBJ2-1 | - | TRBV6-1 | TGTGCCAGCAGTCCAACCGGTCTAGCTTCCTACAATGAGCAGTTCTTC | CASSPTGLASYNEQFF
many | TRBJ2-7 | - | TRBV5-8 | TGTGCCAGCAGCTTAGCCCGGCGGTCATACGAGCAGTACTTC | CASSLARRSYEQYF
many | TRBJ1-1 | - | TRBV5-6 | TGTGCCAGCAGCTTGGTAGTAGGGCACACTGAAGCTTTCTTT | CASSLVVGHTEAFF
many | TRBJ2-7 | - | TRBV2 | TGTGCCAGCAGTGAACAGGGGATCTACGAGCAGTACTTC | CASSEQGIYEQYF
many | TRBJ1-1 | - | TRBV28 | TGTGCCATTGATGGGGGTTTTAACACTGAAGCTTTCTTT | CAIDGGFNTEAFF
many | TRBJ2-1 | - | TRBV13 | TGTGCCAGCACCCCCGGGGGGGACAGGCTTTACAATGAGCAGTTCTTC | CASTPGGDRLYNEQFF
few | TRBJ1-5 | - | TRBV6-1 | TGTGCCAGCTCGAAGGGGGGTTCGATGGTTCAGCCCCAGCATTTT | CASSKGGSMVQPQHF
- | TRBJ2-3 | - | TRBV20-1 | TGCAGTGCTAGTTTAGCCCCCGGAGATACGCAGTATTTT | CSASLAPGDTQYF
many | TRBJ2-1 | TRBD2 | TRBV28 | TGTGCCACCACCAGGGCGGCGGGAGGGAGATACAATGAGCAGTTCTTC | CATTRAAGGRYNEQFF
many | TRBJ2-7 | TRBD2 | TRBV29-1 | TGCAGCGTTGGGGGCGCCGGGACTAGAACCTACGAGCAGTACTTC | CSVGGAGTRTYEQYF
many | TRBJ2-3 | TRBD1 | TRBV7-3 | TGTGCCAGCAGCTCAGGGGGAATCGGCACAGATACGCAGTATTTT | CASSSGGIGTDTQYF
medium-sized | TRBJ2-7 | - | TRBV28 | TGTGCCAGCAGTGACGGAACTTCGATCACCTACGAGCAGTACTTC | CASSDGTSITYEQYF
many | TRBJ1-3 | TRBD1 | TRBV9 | TGTGCCAGCAGCTTAGGACAGGGAGGTGGAAACACCATATATTTT | CASSLGQGGGNTIYF
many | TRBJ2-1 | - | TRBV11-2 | TGTGCCAGCAGCGAAGAGGGGGGACTCTCCTACAATGAGCAGTTCTTC | CASSEEGGLSYNEQFF
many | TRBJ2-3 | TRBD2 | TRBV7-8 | TGTGCCAGCAGCTTAAGGGGACTAGCGGGAGGGGATACGCAGTATTTT | CASSLRGLAGGDTQYF
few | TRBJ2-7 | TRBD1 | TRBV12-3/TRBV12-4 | TGTGCCAGCCCTGGGACAGGCGACTACGAGCAGCACTTC | CASPGTGDYEQHF
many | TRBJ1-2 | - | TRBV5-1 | TGCGCCAGCAGCTTAGGACAGTTGGATGGCTACACCTTC | CASSLGQLDGYTF
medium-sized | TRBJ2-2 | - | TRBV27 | TGTGCCAGCAGTTTAGGGGGGGCCGGTGGCGGGGAGCTGTTTTTT | CASSLGGAGGGELFF
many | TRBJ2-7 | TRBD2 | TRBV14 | TGTGCCAGCAGCCAAGGGACTAGAAGGGGCTACGAGCAGTACTTC | CASSQGTRRGYEQYF
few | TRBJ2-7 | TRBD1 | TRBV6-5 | TGTGCCAGCAGTTACACCGGACAGGGATCCTACGAGCAGTACTTC | CASSYTGQGSYEQYF
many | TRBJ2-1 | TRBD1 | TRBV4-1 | TGCGCCAGCAGCCAACCCTTGAGGGGGCGTGAGCAGTTCTTC | CASSQPLRGREQFF
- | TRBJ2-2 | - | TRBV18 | TGTGCCAGCTCACCGGACCCCACCGGGGAGCTGTTTTTT | CASSPDPTGELFF
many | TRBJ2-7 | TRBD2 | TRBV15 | TGTGCCACCAGCAGAGCGCAGCGGGAGGACCCCTACGAGCAGTACTTC | CATSRAQREDPYEQYF
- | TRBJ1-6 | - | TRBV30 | TGTGCCTGGAGTCTGACAGACTATAATTCACCCCTCCACTTT | CAWSLTDYNSPLHF